The entry that follows covers one T cell receptor beta chain sequence. Its antigen is currently unknown. This entry is derived from a study of T cell responses to AZD1222 COVID-19 vaccine. Study-level information: Second doses that came at about 4 or about 12 weeks were put together.

Germline V gene data show CDR1 as SEHNR and CDR2 as FQNEAQ (reference sequence). The junction had 6 bases not matched to a gene; V was cut back by 3 bases and J by 4 bases. This CDR3 is 16 amino acids long. Overall study results and limits: Dominant at 160-218 and 743-854, vaccine-associated CD4 TCRs also spanned spike. Clonal diversity may have been underestimated in mostly white British donors. Nearly half of spike-specific TCRs reportedly target variant regions that are unmutated in the B.1.351 and B.1.1.7 variants.

Libraries were prepared by immunoSEQ multiplex PCR; TCRdb keeps only in-frame clonotypes and omits some of them. This table has fewer than 150,000 clones, over 85% appearing once. This specimen was peripheral blood, taken on day 0 of AZD1222 vaccination. The TCR was taken from an adult in good health. The genes are TRBV7-9 and TRBJ1-1, with 12 bases lining up with TRBD1. CDR3 sequence (DNA): TGTGCCAGCAGCTTGGGACAGGGGGCGCAGGGCACTGAAGCTTTCTTT. Amino acid sequence: CASSLGQGAQGTEAFF.